The present T cell receptor beta chain was sequenced within a study of a mutant IDH1 vaccine in newly diagnosed glioma (dated by TCRdb to the early 2020s). Notes on the research overall: Vaccination started 4-6 weeks after radiotherapy alone, or was given together with temozolomide cycles in the groups whose treatment included chemotherapy. For exploratory analyses, longitudinal TCRB deep sequencing was carried out in more than 20 treated patients wherever samples were available. Before enrollment, patients had received standard therapy of radiotherapy alone, temozolomide alone, or radiochemotherapy with temozolomide; most received the combination. The week-35 safety follow-up was designated visit V12, and the week-47 end of study was designated visit V13. Peripheral blood was collected at six visits: V03 (baseline), V05, V07, V10, V12 and V13. Of the approximately 35 treated patients, around 62% were male and 37.5% were female, and a mean age of approximately 40 years was recorded. The investigation overall reported the following: Pseudoprogression appeared unrelated to alterations in the top peripheral T cell clonotypes detected by TCRB sequencing. Immune responses induced by the vaccine were seen in around 93% of patients across multiple MHC alleles. It was noted by the authors that analyses of patient blood samples could not be reproduced owing to sample limitations. Availability determined which PBMC samples were chosen for TCRB deep sequencing.

The CDR3 measures 14 amino acids from cysteine to phenylalanine. Just CDR3 DNA is preserved here, 42 bases in frame from base 1. Trimming costs V 1 base and J 3 bases, and their ends lie 12 bases apart. CDR1 and CDR2, looked up from the germline V gene, are SQVTM and ANQGSEA. Libraries were built with the immunoSEQ multiplex PCR assay. The hsTCRB Kit was used according to the manufacturer's protocol to amplify rearranged TCR beta chain sequences. Sequencing of TCRB libraries was carried out on an Illumina MiSeq. Processing in the source paper ran as follows. The kit vendor's proprietary platform handled demultiplexing, trimming and gene mapping. TCRdb took this table from immuneACCESS and kept in-frame rearrangements with V and J called. Such tables lack part of the clones; where checked against another copy, unresolved V genes explain under half of the gap, and the rest is unexplained. The V and J calls and the clone size are those of that table, but D and trimming were determined from the DNA. The sample contains 50,000 to 65,000 clones, roughly nine tenths of them found a single time. The ten largest clones represent over 1.5% of the sample.

In the case of this clone: Its antigen remains undetermined. The input lacks base qualities; no much larger clone sits a single base away.

What this sample's time point label stands for: week 35, safety follow-up. A 20-mer mutant IDH1 peptide at 300 micrograms in Montanide made up each vaccine dose, which was injected subcutaneously together with topical imiquimod. Eight vaccinations were administered to patients in weeks 1, 3, 5, 7, 11, 15, 19 and 23, corresponding to visits V03 through V10. The donors had newly diagnosed IDH1-mutant astrocytomas of WHO grade 3 or 4 that showed loss of nuclear ATRX. The samples were drawn from NOA16, a multicentre, single-arm, open-label phase I trial in Germany that tested a mutant IDH1 peptide vaccine in humans for the first time. Genomic DNA for TCRB sequencing was extracted from EDTA blood using the DNeasy Blood and Tissue Kit.

The sequence is built from TRBV29-1 and TRBJ1-2; TRBD1 is a weak D gene call, 5 bases matching. The receptor was derived from a man aged 40-49 years with glioma. Here the sequenced sample was PBMCs, taken from a glioma patient whose treatment included an IDH1 peptide vaccine. The encoded CDR3 is CSVEGDGFYYGYTF. In nucleotide form, the sequence is TGCAGCGTTGAAGGGGACGGATTCTACTATGGCTACACCTTC.